Presented here are 2 T cell receptor beta chains from one specimen sequenced in a study of blood T cell repertoires in COVID-19 (dated by TCRdb to 2019 to 2021). To prepare the library, the immunoSEQ multiplex PCR assay was applied. This is the immuneACCESS table as TCRdb keeps it, with only in-frame sequences that have V and J called. A part of the clones is gone; compared with another copy, unresolved V genes explain less than half, and the rest is unexplained. This sample is represented by about 270,000 clones; approximately 89% of them were singletons. Around a tenth of the sample rests with the top ten. The sequenced sample was peripheral blood. The receptor source for this set is a middle-aged man who had recovered from COVID-19.

V and J are TRBV18 and TRBJ2-6, with D possibly TRBD1 on 6 matching bases. Looked up from germline, CDR1 is KGHSH and CDR2 is LQKENI. CDR3 length equals 18 residues. V gave up 1 base and J gave up 0 bases, with 13 bases separating them. CDR3 sequence (DNA): TGTGCCAGCTCACCACGGAACAGGGCTTCCTCTGGGGCCAACGTCCTGACTTTC. It translates to CASSPRNRASSGANVLTF.

V is TRBV6-5 and J is TRBJ1-5; 8 bases align to TRBD1. CDR3 length equals 15 residues. Losses at the gene ends were 4 bases for V and 2 bases for J; bases not matched to a gene: 4. The V gene's germline CDR1 is MNHEY and CDR2 SVGAGI. The CDR3 reads CASSLDREGNQPQHF. CDR3 bases: TGTGCCAGCAGTTTGGACAGGGAGGGCAATCAGCCCCAGCATTTT.